Below, 24 T cell receptor beta chains from the same sample are listed, as sequenced in a study of radiotherapy plus CTLA-4 blockade in lung cancer. Repertoires were generated with immunoSEQ multiplex PCR, while TCRdb's copy carries only in-frame clones and drops some. This table has roughly 80,000 clones, about 78% appearing once. The sample in question was peripheral blood, obtained from a patient treated with radiotherapy plus ipilimumab. All receptors come from a human donor with non-small cell lung cancer who had a partial response to radiotherapy plus ipilimumab. Some clones in this sample may be carry-over from other donors' samples.

The chain couples TRBV4-3 to TRBJ1-1, with D possibly TRBD1 on 5 matching bases. CDR1 is LGHNA and CDR2 is YSLEER in the germline V gene. The CDR3 loop spans 15 amino acids. The germline V and J ends were trimmed by 3 bases and 5 bases, with 16 bases remaining between them. The CDR3 DNA sequence: TGCGCCAGCAGCCACGGGGGAAGAGGAGAGACTGAAGCTTTCTTT. This translates into CASSHGGRGETEAFF.

V is TRBV6-1 and J is TRBJ1-1; possible D gene TRBD1, 6 bases. Trimming took 3 bases from V and 5 from J, leaving 19 bases between them. The CDR3 contains 16 residues. Germline assignment: CDR1 MNHNS and CDR2 SASEGT. The CDR3: CASSDGGQWDGTEAFF. The CDR3 region has the DNA TGTGCCAGCAGTGATGGGGGACAATGGGATGGAACTGAAGCTTTCTTT.

This clone was found once. The CDR3 is CASSFLNPGGPRDNEQFF. The CDR3 region has the DNA TGTGCCAGCAGTTTTCTGAACCCAGGGGGACCAAGGGACAATGAGCAGTTCTTC. The chain is built from TRBV28 and TRBJ2-1, with 7 nucleotides matching TRBD1. Trimming at V came to 3 bases and at J to 5 bases, leaving 16 bases not matched to a gene. CDR1 is MDHEN and CDR2 is SYDVKM in the germline V gene. The CDR3 is 18 residues long.

The chain carries TRBV9 and TRBJ1-2, with D perhaps matching TRBD1 (5 bases). The ends were cut back, 0 bases at V and 8 bases at J, with 14 bases in the middle. The CDR3 runs to 14 residues. The germline V gene has CDR1 SGDLS and CDR2 YYNGEE. The CDR3 bases are TGTGCCAGCAGCGTAGGGCAGGGCTTGGGCGGCTACACCTTC. Encoded protein: CASSVGQGLGGYTF.

The rearrangement uses TRBV5-1 and TRBJ2-5; 9 positions match TRBD1. There are 17 residues in the CDR3. In germline, CDR1 is SGHRS, CDR2 YFSETQ. V trimming: 0 bases; J trimming: 5 bases; junction bases outside the gene matches: 11. CDR3 residues: CASSLAPDTGGRETQYF. The CDR3 nucleotides read TGCGCCAGCAGCTTGGCCCCGGACACAGGGGGCAGGGAGACCCAGTACTTC.

This chain joins TRBV28 and TRBJ1-2; 10 nucleotides match TRBD1. Germline-derived CDR1 and CDR2 are MDHEN and SYDVKM. The CDR3 runs to 14 residues. The V gene end was trimmed by 2 bases and the J gene end by 8 bases; junction bases not matched to a gene: 5. CDR3 nucleotide sequence: TGTGCCAGCAGTTTACGGACAGGGGGTAAGGGCTACACCTTC. Protein product: CASSLRTGGKGYTF.

This clone turned up a few times. This chain joins TRBV10-2 and TRBJ1-4; 12 nucleotides agree with TRBD1. The CDR3 loop spans 14 amino acids. V lost 8 bases, J lost 11 bases, and 9 bases stayed unmatched. The germline gives CDR1 WSHSY, CDR2 SAAADI. CDR3 in DNA: TGCGCCAGCGCTGAAGGGACAGGGGGCGTGAAACTGTTTTTT. This translates into CASAEGTGGVKLFF.

The rearrangement joins TRBV29-1 to TRBJ1-3; D may be TRBD1 (5 bases). V dropped 4 bases and J dropped 2 bases, with 6 bases sitting between them. Germline CDR1 is SQVTM and CDR2 is ANQGSEA. The CDR3 extends over 12 amino acids. CDR3 DNA sequence: TGCAGCGTTGGGGGGGCTGGAAACACCATATATTTT. Its translation is CSVGGAGNTIYF.

The chain carries TRBV2 and TRBJ1-2, with a weak D call TRBD1 (5 bases). Germline assignment: CDR1 SNHLY and CDR2 FYNNEI. The CDR3 consists of 16 residues. Trimming pared 6 bases from V and 2 bases from J, leaving 19 bases between. The CDR3 DNA sequence: TGTGCCAGCAGGAGAGGTCGTGGCGACAGAAACTATGGCTACACCTTC. This translates into CASRRGRGDRNYGYTF.

The CDR3, as DNA: TGTGCTAGTGGTTTGGCAAACCTCGGGAGGATTCGGGGCTACACCTTC. Amino acids: CASGLANLGRIRGYTF. The rearrangement joins TRBV12-5 to TRBJ1-2, with D unclear. The CDR3 sequence is 16 residues long. The germline CDR1 and CDR2 sequences are LGHNT and FRNRAP. Trimming took 1 base from V and 8 from J, leaving 20 bases between them.

This chain joins TRBV6-5 and TRBJ1-4, with TRBD1 matching 7 bases. Per germline, CDR1 MNHEY and CDR2 SVGAGI. The CDR3 is 14 residues long. J was trimmed by 10 bases and V by 0 bases; bases with no gene match: 5. The CDR3 loop is CASSYSGQASKLFF. As DNA, the CDR3 is TGTGCCAGCAGTTACTCCGGACAGGCGTCAAAACTGTTTTTT.

The J gene is TRBJ2-1, the V gene TRBV5-1, with 8 bases fitting TRBD2. The CDR3 extends over 14 amino acids. Germline CDR1 SGHRS, CDR2 YFSETQ. V gave up 4 bases and J gave up 5 bases; unmatched junction bases: 5. CDR3 nucleotides: TGCGCCAGCAGCATGGCGGGGGGCCACAATGAGCAGTTCTTC. Residues: CASSMAGGHNEQFF.

This clone has more than one count but fewer than ten. The rearrangement links TRBV2 to TRBJ1-1, with 8 bases lining up with TRBD1. This CDR3 has 14 residues. Germline-derived CDR1 and CDR2 are SNHLY and FYNNEI. Unmatched junction bases numbered 12, after V lost 4 bases and J lost 11 bases. CDR3 sequence: CASSVQTGGLWAFF. The CDR3 DNA reads TGTGCCAGCAGTGTACAAACAGGGGGACTGTGGGCTTTCTTT.

The J gene is TRBJ1-2, the V gene TRBV7-6, with 10 bases fitting TRBD1. Per the germline V gene, CDR1 is SGHVS and CDR2 is FNYEAQ. The CDR3 is 18 amino acids. J gave up 3 bases and V 5 bases, and 15 bases lay outside the gene matches. The CDR3 spells CASSRGETGGWWDYGYTF. CDR3 DNA: TGTGCCAGCAGCCGGGGGGAGACAGGGGGCTGGTGGGACTATGGCTACACCTTC.

The J gene is TRBJ2-1, the V gene TRBV6-5; D is perhaps TRBD2 (6 bases). Deletions cut 0 bases from V and 6 bases from J, with 15 bases between. In germline, CDR1 is MNHEY, CDR2 SVGAGI. The length of the CDR3 is 16 residues. The CDR3 loop reads CASSYSFGRGSNEQFF. The CDR3 nucleotides are TGTGCCAGCAGTTACTCGTTCGGGAGAGGGTCCAATGAGCAGTTCTTC.

The V call is TRBV5-4, the J call TRBJ2-5, with D possibly being TRBD1 (6 bases). CDR3 length: 16 residues. CDR1 is SGHNT, CDR2 YYREEE, per germline (reference sequence). V shed 0 bases and J shed 5 bases, with 17 bases lying between them. CDR3 DNA sequence: TGTGCCAGCAGCTTGGTAGGGGGACGAGGCGGGGAGACCCAGTACTTC. Translated, it gives CASSLVGGRGGETQYF.

Details on this clone: Germline and junction disagree at one end, which may indicate a read error. J is TRBJ1-1 and V is TRBV18; TRBD1 aligns across 7 bases. CDR3 length equals 15 residues. Germline CDR1 KGHSH, CDR2 LQKENI. CDR3 coding DNA: TGTGCCAGCTCTCCACTTGACAGGGCGGGCACTGAAGCTTTCTTT. The encoded protein is CASSPLDRAGTEAFF.

The chain combines TRBV11-3 with TRBJ1-1, with D hard to call. The CDR3 is 12 residues long. Per germline, CDR1 SGHNT and CDR2 YENEEA. The V and J ends lost 5 bases and 7 bases respectively, with 11 bases between them. CDR3 nucleotide sequence: TGTGCCAGCAGCCCAGGATACAGTGAAGCTTTCTTT. Translating gives CASSPGYSEAFF.

The V gene is TRBV9, the J gene TRBJ2-1; TRBD2 matches 9 bases. This CDR3 is 14 amino acids long. Germline CDR1 is SGDLS and CDR2 is YYNGEE. V lost 2 bases to trimming and J lost 6 bases; unmatched junction nucleotides: 3. The CDR3 region has the DNA TGTGCCAGCAGCGTGGGCGGGGGGGTCAATGAGCAGTTCTTC. Amino acid sequence: CASSVGGGVNEQFF.

The gene calls are TRBV6-1 and TRBJ2-1; D is possibly TRBD2 (6 bases). The length of the CDR3 is 14 residues. Trimming left V 2 bases short and J 16 bases short, with 21 bases between. Germline CDR1 MNHNS, CDR2 SASEGT. CDR3 sequence reads: CASSEWGERALYFF. The CDR3, as DNA: TGTGCCAGCAGTGAATGGGGAGAGCGGGCGTTATATTTCTTC.

The chain uses TRBV27 and TRBJ2-7; 8 bases are shared with TRBD1. The CDR3 has 14 amino acids. Per the germline V gene, CDR1 is MNHEY and CDR2 is SMNVEV (reference sequence). V was clipped by 5 bases and J by 0 bases; unmatched bases: 3. The CDR3 reads CASSADRGSYEQYF. The CDR3 DNA reads TGTGCCAGCAGTGCCGACAGGGGCTCCTACGAGCAGTACTTC.

In its sample, this clone was seen a few times. The rearrangement joins TRBV21-1 to TRBJ2-7; no check of the table's D call, TRBD1, against the DNA was made. TRBV21-1 is a pseudogene. The CDR3 loop spans 15 amino acids. The CDR3 loop reads CASSKVPRLALEQYF. The CDR3 nucleotides read TGTGCCAGCAGCAAAGTCCCCAGATTGGCCCTGGAGCAGTACTTC.

This clone came up once. The V and J genes are TRBV29-1 and TRBJ2-3; the D is unclear. Trimming cost V 2 bases and J 0 bases, with 6 bases left between them. The germline V gene has CDR1 SQVTM and CDR2 ANQGSEA. There are 13 residues in the CDR3. The CDR3: CSVEIQSTDTQYF. The DNA of the CDR3 is TGCAGCGTTGAAATCCAAAGCACAGATACGCAGTATTTT.

This chain links TRBV7-3 with TRBJ2-2; 10 bases are shared with TRBD2. CDR1 SGHTA and CDR2 FQGTGA come from the germline V gene. V dropped 6 bases and J dropped 5; count of bases not matched to a gene: 6. The CDR3 length is 15 residues. The CDR3 protein is CASRLAGVGTGELFF. The CDR3 DNA sequence: TGTGCCAGCAGGCTAGCGGGAGTTGGGACCGGGGAGCTGTTTTTT.